One sample yielded the 26 T cell receptor beta chains listed below, sequenced in a study of PD-L1 blockade in urothelial cancer. Profiled with immunoSEQ multiplex PCR; TCRdb holds only in-frame clones, not every one. The table lists 30,000 or so clones, nearly 90% of them singletons, with over 6.5% in the top ten. Stated time point: peripheral blood 6 weeks after treatment start. The material sequenced was PBMCs, taken around atezolizumab (anti-PD-L1) treatment. The receptors come from an older man with urothelial cancer.

The V and J genes are TRBV6-5 and TRBJ1-1; TRBD1 aligns across 9 bases. From germline, CDR1 is MNHEY and CDR2 SVGAGI. V shed 6 bases, J shed 4 bases, and the junction held 3 bases outside the gene matches. The CDR3 covers 13 residues. CDR3: CASSLTGGTEAFF. In nucleotides, the CDR3 is TGTGCCAGCAGCTTGACAGGGGGCACTGAAGCTTTCTTT.

This clone has a handful of counts. This chain connects TRBV27 to TRBJ2-1, with TRBD2 matching over 12 bases. The CDR3 runs to 17 residues. The V gene end was trimmed by 2 bases and the J gene end by 1 base; junction bases not matched to a gene: 3. The germline CDR1 and CDR2 sequences are MNHEY and SMNVEV (reference sequence). The CDR3 DNA sequence: TGTGCCAGCAGTTTACGGACTAGCGGGATATCCTACAATGAGCAGTTCTTC. Its protein is CASSLRTSGISYNEQFF.

The chain is built from TRBV5-1 and TRBJ2-1; 10 bases align to TRBD1. CDR1 and CDR2 (germline): SGHRS, YFSETQ. This CDR3 is 15 amino acids long. Unmatched junction bases numbered 2, after V lost 3 bases and J lost 2 bases. The CDR3 DNA reads as TGCGCCAGCAGCTCCGGACAGGGGGCCTACAATGAGCAGTTCTTC. Its protein is CASSSGQGAYNEQFF. Based on the CDR3 plus reference TRBV5-1 and TRBJ2-1, the full variable domain is KAGVTQTPRYLIKTRGQQVTLSCSPISGHRSVSWYQQTPGQGLQFLFEYFSETQRNKGNFPGRFSGRQFSNSRSEMNVSTLELGDSALYLCASSSGQGAYNEQFFGPGTRLTVL.

The V and J genes are TRBV7-9 and TRBJ1-2; 7 bases line up with TRBD1. Germline values: CDR1 SEHNR, CDR2 FQNEAQ (reference sequence). CDR3 length: 14 residues. V shed 5 bases and J 8 bases; nucleotides not matched to a gene: 11. The CDR3 DNA reads as TGTGCCAGCAGCACAGAACAGGGGACGAGGGGCTACACCTTC. Amino acids: CASSTEQGTRGYTF.

The V gene is TRBV5-4, the J gene TRBJ1-3, with 9 bases fitting TRBD1. The germline CDR1 and CDR2 sequences are SGHNT and YYREEE (reference sequence). The CDR3 spans 17 residues. The V and J ends lost 4 bases and 0 bases, in that order; junction bases with no gene match: 8. The CDR3 nucleotides read TGTGCCAGCAGCGCTGGACAGGGGCCGAGCTCTGGAAACACCATATATTTT. Encoded protein: CASSAGQGPSSGNTIYF.

This chain connects TRBV6-6 to TRBJ1-5; 10 positions match TRBD1. CDR1 and CDR2 (germline): MNHNY, SVGAGI (reference sequence). J was trimmed by 4 bases and V by 5 bases; bases with no gene match: 5. The CDR3 contains 15 residues. The CDR3 nucleotides are TGTGCCAGCAGTGATGACAGGGGGCTTAATCAGCCCCAGCATTTT. This encodes CASSDDRGLNQPQHF.

The chain links TRBV7-8 to TRBJ2-3, with TRBD1 matching over 8 bases. Germline trimming cut 5 bases from V and 1 base from J; bases unmatched to any gene: 2. The germline V gene has CDR1 SGHVS and CDR2 FQNEAQ. The CDR3 extends over 14 amino acids. The CDR3 nucleotides read TGTGCCAGCAGCCAGGACAGGGGCACAGATACGCAGTATTTT. This gives the protein CASSQDRGTDTQYF.

The genes are TRBV5-1 and TRBJ2-7, with 9 bases identical to TRBD2. Germline-derived CDR1 and CDR2 are SGHRS and YFSETQ. The trim removed 4 bases at V and 5 bases at J, leaving 7 bases unmatched. The CDR3 runs 14 residues. The CDR3 DNA follows: TGCGCCAGCAGCCCCCCCGGCGGGGGGGACGAGCAGTACTTC. Protein: CASSPPGGGDEQYF.

The V gene is TRBV6-5, the J gene TRBJ2-7; TRBD2 might be the D (7 bases). V lost 5 bases, J lost 6 bases, and 20 bases lay in between. In germline, CDR1 is MNHEY, CDR2 SVGAGI. The CDR3 spans 15 residues. The CDR3 reads CASSREGGYVGEQYF. The CDR3 coding sequence is TGTGCCAGCAGTCGCGAGGGGGGGTACGTGGGCGAGCAGTACTTC.

J is TRBJ1-1 and V is TRBV28; 8 positions agree with TRBD1. Trimming cost V 6 bases and J 4 bases; bases outside gene matches: 16. Germline V CDR1 and CDR2: MDHEN, SYDVKM. The CDR3 spans 17 residues. CDR3 sequence reads: CASSYSRAGGWGTEAFF. CDR3 in DNA: TGTGCCAGCAGCTATTCCCGGGCAGGGGGCTGGGGCACTGAAGCTTTCTTT. The full variable domain, rest sourced from reference TRBV28 and TRBJ1-1, is DVKVTQSSRYLVKRTGEKVFLECVQDMDHENMFWYRQDPGLGLRLIYFSYDVKMKEKGDIPEGYSVSREKKERFSLILESASTNQTSMYLCASSYSRAGGWGTEAFFGQGTRLTVV.

The CDR3 DNA reads as TGTGCCAGCAGTGAACGAGGGCGGTGGGGTGAAGCTTTCTTT. Its protein is CASSERGRWGEAFF. The rearrangement links TRBV6-1 to TRBJ1-1; D call uncertain. Per the germline V gene, CDR1 is MNHNS and CDR2 is SASEGT. Deletions cut 2 bases from V and 7 bases from J, with 14 bases between. This CDR3 has 14 amino acids.

The V and J genes are TRBV18 and TRBJ1-1; D call uncertain. V dropped 0 bases and J dropped 4 bases, with 9 bases sitting between them. The germline gives CDR1 KGHSH, CDR2 LQKENI. The CDR3 consists of 14 residues. This chain's CDR3 is CASSPPPTGTEAFF. Here the CDR3 DNA reads TGTGCCAGCTCACCACCCCCGACGGGCACTGAAGCTTTCTTT.

CDR3 coding DNA: TGTGCCAGCAGCTTAGACGTAAATGAGCAGTTCTTC. As protein: CASSLDVNEQFF. V gene TRBV11-3 combines with J gene TRBJ2-1; no clear D. Germline CDR1 is SGHNT and CDR2 is YENEEA. The length of the CDR3 is 12 residues. V was pared by 0 bases and J by 7 bases, with 4 bases between.

This sequence joins TRBV5-1 and TRBJ2-1, with TRBD2 matching over 9 bases. Trimming cost V 7 bases and J 4 bases; bases outside gene matches: 9. The length of the CDR3 is 15 residues. Germline CDR1 and CDR2: SGHRS and YFSETQ. CDR3 sequence (DNA): TGCGCCAGCCGACTAGGGCTAGCGGGGTACAATGAGCAGTTCTTC. It codes for CASRLGLAGYNEQFF.

The V call is TRBV9, the J call TRBJ2-1; TRBD2 matches at 8 bases. CDR1 and CDR2 from the germline V gene are SGDLS and YYNGEE. The CDR3 totals 15 residues. After removal of 0 bases from V and 8 bases from J, the junction contained 7 bases not matched to a gene. CDR3 DNA: TGTGCCAGCAGCGTAGGAGGACGGGAGGGCGATGAGCAGTTCTTC. It encodes CASSVGGREGDEQFF.

The CDR3 sequence is CASSTRAGGPGELFF. For the CDR3, the DNA is TGTGCCAGCAGCACCCGAGCGGGAGGGCCCGGGGAGCTGTTTTTT. V usage is TRBV9 and J usage is TRBJ2-2; 10 bases are shared with TRBD2. Per germline, CDR1 SGDLS and CDR2 YYNGEE. After removal of 4 bases from V and 6 bases from J, the junction contained 6 bases not matched to a gene. The CDR3 length is 15 residues.

The rearrangement links TRBV13 to TRBJ2-7; TRBD2 matches 9 bases. With 5 bases clipped from V and 2 bases from J, the junction kept 13 bases outside the gene matches. Germline-derived CDR1 and CDR2 are PRHDT and FYEKMQ (reference sequence). The CDR3 totals 17 residues. Here the CDR3 reads CASSPTLSGRGPYEQYF. CDR3 coding DNA: TGTGCCAGCAGCCCCACCCTTAGCGGGAGAGGGCCCTACGAGCAGTACTTC.

The chain couples TRBV30 to TRBJ2-1; unclear D gene. Trimming pared 2 bases from V and 6 bases from J, leaving 8 bases between. CDR3 length: 12 residues. The germline V gene encodes CDR1 GTSNPN and CDR2 SVGIG (reference sequence). The chain's CDR3 is CAWSPYPNEQFF. The CDR3 DNA sequence: TGTGCCTGGAGTCCTTATCCCAATGAGCAGTTCTTC. The complete variable domain, with remaining parts taken from reference TRBV30 and TRBJ2-1, reads SQTIHQWPATLVQPVGSPLSLECTVEGTSNPNLYWYRQAAGRGLQLLFYSVGIGQISSEVPQNLSASRPQDRQFILSSKKLLLSDSGFYLCAWSPYPNEQFFGPGTRLTVL.

The CDR3 sequence is CASSLELSGPPYEQYF. CDR3 bases: TGTGCCAGCAGCTTGGAGTTGAGCGGGCCTCCCTACGAGCAGTACTTC. The chain combines TRBV5-6 with TRBJ2-7; D is possibly TRBD2 (6 bases). CDR1 is SGHDT and CDR2 is YYEEEE in the germline V gene. Trimming took off 0 bases at V and 2 bases at J, with 15 bases between the two ends. This CDR3 is 16 amino acids long.

The chain has TRBV7-2 and TRBJ1-4, with TRBD1 matching 8 bases. V shed 4 bases, J shed 4 bases, and the junction held 2 bases outside the gene matches. Germline assignment: CDR1 SGHTA and CDR2 FQGNSA. This CDR3 comprises 14 residues. CDR3 coding DNA: TGTGCCAGCAGCTACGGACAGGGTAATGAAAAACTGTTTTTT. The encoded protein is CASSYGQGNEKLFF.

This chain uses TRBV7-2 with TRBJ1-5; 9 nucleotides line up with TRBD1. Germline V gene lookup returns CDR1 SGHTA and CDR2 FQGNSA. Trimming removed 3 bases from V and 5 bases from J; junction bases left unmatched: 5. The CDR3 spans 15 residues. CDR3 loop: CASSFPGQGDQPQHF. The CDR3 DNA reads as TGTGCCAGCAGCTTCCCGGGACAGGGAGATCAGCCCCAGCATTTT.

This sequence joins TRBV11-2 and TRBJ1-1; 8 bases match TRBD1. Germline V gene data show CDR1 as SGHAT and CDR2 as FQNNGV. The CDR3 sequence is 14 residues long. Trimming at V came to 5 bases and at J to 5 bases, leaving 7 bases not matched to a gene. This CDR3 is CASSGRGRGTEAFF. In DNA form, the CDR3 reads TGTGCCAGCAGCGGCAGGGGGCGAGGGACTGAAGCTTTCTTT.

The gene calls are TRBV4-1 and TRBJ2-1; 9 nucleotides agree with TRBD2. V trimming: 3 bases; J trimming: 0 bases; junction bases outside the gene matches: 18. The CDR3 totals 21 residues. Germline V CDR1 and CDR2: MGHRA, YSYEKL. CDR3 residues: CASSHTPVGGTSTTSYNEQFF. CDR3 DNA: TGCGCCAGCAGCCATACACCAGTCGGGGGGACTAGCACAACCTCCTACAATGAGCAGTTCTTC.

This clone was picked up one time. This chain connects TRBV30 to TRBJ2-2; D not resolved. The V end was cut by 5 bases, the J end by 2 bases, with 12 bases between. This CDR3 has 14 residues. CDR1 and CDR2 from the germline V gene are GTSNPN and SVGIG (reference sequence). The CDR3 protein is CAWLGWANTGELFF. The DNA for the CDR3 is TGTGCCTGGTTGGGTTGGGCTAACACCGGGGAGCTGTTTTTT.

The gene calls are TRBV25-1 and TRBJ2-5; 7 bases match TRBD1. In germline, CDR1 is MGHDK, CDR2 SYGVNS. J gave up 4 bases and V 7 bases, and 9 bases lay outside the gene matches. The CDR3 is 14 amino acids. The CDR3 loop is CASTPPQGTETQYF. CDR3 in DNA: TGTGCCAGCACCCCCCCACAGGGGACAGAGACCCAGTACTTC.

This chain connects TRBV6-5 to TRBJ1-2, with 7 positions matching TRBD1. V lost 2 bases, J lost 4 bases, and 4 bases stayed unmatched. CDR3 size: 14 residues. The germline CDR1 and CDR2 sequences are MNHEY and SVGAGI. CDR3 coding DNA: TGTGCCAGCAGTTACGGCAGGGGGGCCTATGGCTACACCTTC. It translates to CASSYGRGAYGYTF.